The 32 T cell receptor beta chains below were found in one sample sequenced in a study of blood T cell repertoires in COVID-19. Data came from immunoSEQ multiplex PCR; TCRdb stores just in-frame clones and leaves some out. The sample yields under 250,000 clones, 65% to 85% seen once. The source material was peripheral blood. Receptor source: a man in his forties with active or convalescent COVID-19.

The chain recombines TRBV28 with TRBJ2-3; 11 bases are shared with TRBD2. Germline CDR1 MDHEN, CDR2 SYDVKM. The CDR3 covers 17 residues. Trimming cost V 4 bases and J 0 bases; bases outside gene matches: 6. CDR3 nucleotide sequence: TGTGCCAGCAGTTCGCCGGGACTAGCGGATAGCACAGATACGCAGTATTTT. Its translation is CASSSPGLADSTDTQYF.

This rearrangement joins TRBV6-6 to TRBJ1-5, with D perhaps matching TRBD1 (6 bases). The CDR3 is made up of 13 amino acids. CDR1 MNHNY and CDR2 SVGAGI come from the germline V gene (reference sequence). Trimming took off 5 bases at V and 7 bases at J, with 12 bases between the two ends. CDR3: CASSPQGKQPQHF. The CDR3 coding sequence is TGTGCCAGCAGTCCACAGGGAAAACAGCCCCAGCATTTT.

A few counts support this clone. The chain combines TRBV27 with TRBJ1-1; weak D call: TRBD1 (5 bases). The CDR3 is 15 amino acids. CDR1 and CDR2 (germline): MNHEY, SMNVEV (reference sequence). V lost 4 bases and J 0 bases, leaving 12 bases between the germline ends. CDR3 in DNA: TGTGCCAGCAGTTCCCTGCAGGGCTTGAACACTGAAGCTTTCTTT. This codes for CASSSLQGLNTEAFF.

V gene TRBV3-1 (or the pseudogene TRBV3-2) combines with J gene TRBJ1-1, with TRBD1 identical over 9 bases. V dropped 3 bases and J dropped 4; count of bases not matched to a gene: 12. The germline V gene has CDR1 LGHDT and CDR2 YNNKEL (reference sequence). This CDR3 region has 17 residues. The CDR3 loop is CASSQEGQGAFGTEAFF. CDR3 in DNA: TGTGCCAGCAGCCAGGAGGGACAGGGAGCTTTTGGCACTGAAGCTTTCTTT.

The V and J genes are TRBV6-5 and TRBJ2-7; 7 bases map to TRBD2. Per the germline V gene, CDR1 is MNHEY and CDR2 is SVGAGI. The CDR3 consists of 15 residues. The V and J ends lost 6 bases and 3 bases, in that order; junction bases with no gene match: 11. In DNA form, the CDR3 reads TGTGCCAGCAGAGGAGAGGCTAGCGGAAACTACGAGCAGTACTTC. Translation gives CASRGEASGNYEQYF.

The V gene is TRBV7-3, the J gene TRBJ2-7, with TRBD2 matching 7 bases. The trim removed 1 base at V and 5 bases at J, leaving 5 bases unmatched. This CDR3 is built from 14 residues. Germline CDR1 and CDR2: SGHTA and FQGTGA. The CDR3, as DNA: TGTGCCAGCAGCTTAATGGGCGGGAGTAACGAGCAGTACTTC. It translates to CASSLMGGSNEQYF.

The chain combines TRBV5-3 with TRBJ2-2; TRBD2 matches at 16 bases. TRBV5-3 is classed as an ORF, of uncertain function. V was clipped by 4 bases and J by 3 bases; unmatched bases: 21. The length of the CDR3 is 23 residues. The CDR3 bases are TGTGCCAGAAGCCTCAAGACACAAGGCGCGGGACTAGCGGGAGGGCCCGACACCGGGGAGCTGTTTTTT. Its translation: CARSLKTQGAGLAGGPDTGELFF.

The chain has TRBV28 and TRBJ2-5, with 7 bases aligning to TRBD1. This CDR3 spans 15 amino acids. Looked up from germline, CDR1 is MDHEN and CDR2 is SYDVKM. V gave up 4 bases and J gave up 2 bases; unmatched junction bases: 7. CDR3 sequence reads: CASSYDRVPQETQYF. The CDR3 region has the DNA TGTGCCAGCAGTTATGACAGGGTCCCACAAGAGACCCAGTACTTC.

This clone was recorded a few times. The rearrangement joins TRBV5-1 to TRBJ2-1; D uncertain. CDR3 length: 14 residues. CDR1 SGHRS and CDR2 YFSETQ come from the germline V gene. With 3 bases removed from V and 0 bases from J, the gap between germline ends came to 7 bases. Written as DNA, the CDR3 is TGCGCCAGCAGCTCTATTCCCTCCTACAATGAGCAGTTCTTC. This sequence encodes CASSSIPSYNEQFF.

The CDR3 DNA reads as TGTGCCTGGACCCTGGGGACTAGCTCTAGCACAGATACGCAGTATTTT. Its translation: CAWTLGTSSSTDTQYF. The V call is TRBV30, the J call TRBJ2-3; 9 nucleotides align to TRBD2. Looked up from germline, CDR1 is GTSNPN and CDR2 is SVGIG (reference sequence). V lost 4 bases to trimming and J lost 0 bases; unmatched junction nucleotides: 8. This CDR3 spans 16 amino acids.

This chain connects TRBV19 to TRBJ1-2; 10 nucleotides align to TRBD1. CDR1 and CDR2 (germline): LNHDA, SQIVND (reference sequence). CDR3 length: 13 amino acids. V was pared by 10 bases and J by 4 bases, with 6 bases of the junction left unmatched. The CDR3 coding sequence is TGTGCCACCAGGGACAGGGGAAGCTATGGCTACACCTTC. It translates to CATRDRGSYGYTF. The whole variable domain, filled in from reference TRBV19 and TRBJ1-2, reads DGGITQSPKYLFRKEGQNVTLSCEQNLNHDAMYWYRQDPGQGLRLIYYSQIVNDFQKGDIAEGYSVSREKKESFPLTVTSAQKNPTAFYLCATRDRGSYGYTFGSGTRLTVV.

The chain combines TRBV27 with TRBJ1-1, with 12 bases fitting TRBD1. V lost 5 bases to trimming and J lost 5 bases; unmatched junction nucleotides: 12. CDR1 is MNHEY and CDR2 is SMNVEV in the germline V gene (reference sequence). The CDR3 extends over 17 amino acids. The chain's CDR3 is CASSPAGTGGRGTEAFF. The CDR3 bases are TGTGCCAGCAGTCCCGCCGGGACAGGGGGCCGTGGTACTGAAGCTTTCTTT.

This CDR3 is CASNQNAGYTEAFF. The CDR3 DNA follows: TGTGCCAGCAACCAAAACGCAGGTTACACTGAAGCTTTCTTT. The rearrangement links TRBV5-4 to TRBJ1-1; no reliable D call. This CDR3 comprises 14 residues. The germline CDR1 and CDR2 sequences are SGHNT and YYREEE (reference sequence). Trimming took 6 bases from V and 3 from J, leaving 15 bases between them.

The chain is built from TRBV11-3 and TRBJ2-5; D gene unclear. Germline CDR1 reads SGHNT; CDR2 reads YENEEA. CDR3 length: 13 amino acids. The V end lost 5 bases, the J end lost 6 bases, and 13 bases lay between the germline ends. CDR3 residues: CASSPDGTQTQYF. CDR3 sequence (DNA): TGTGCCAGCAGCCCAGATGGCACGCAGACCCAGTACTTC.

The chain joins TRBV30 to TRBJ2-2; D assignment may be TRBD1 or TRBD2 (6 bases each). The germline V gene has CDR1 GTSNPN and CDR2 SVGIG (reference sequence). V lost 5 bases and J lost 1, with 14 bases in between. The CDR3 totals 15 residues. The CDR3 DNA reads as TGTGCCTGGGACAGGAGGGCCTTGAACACCGGGGAGCTGTTTTTT. Protein sequence: CAWDRRALNTGELFF.

This clone showed up many times. The chain carries TRBV4-1 and TRBJ1-2, with D hard to call. The V end lost 0 bases, the J end lost 8 bases, and 16 bases lay between the germline ends. CDR3 size: 15 residues. Germline values: CDR1 MGHRA, CDR2 YSYEKL. The CDR3 nucleotides are TGCGCCAGCAGCCAAGAAGCGGCAGGCCATAGGGGCTACACCTTC. Its translation is CASSQEAAGHRGYTF.

The chain links TRBV7-9 to TRBJ2-2, with D perhaps TRBD1 (5 bases). Germline CDR1 is SEHNR and CDR2 is FQNEAQ (reference sequence). V shed 8 bases and J shed 7 bases, with 11 bases lying between them. CDR3 length: 12 amino acids. This CDR3 reads CASGAQGGELFF. DNA for the CDR3: TGTGCCAGCGGGGCCCAAGGCGGGGAGCTGTTTTTT.

The rearrangement joins TRBV19 to TRBJ1-1; 9 bases fit TRBD1. CDR1 is LNHDA and CDR2 is SQIVND in the germline V gene (reference sequence). Trimming took 5 bases from V and 1 from J; bases not matched to a gene: 14. The CDR3 totals 18 residues. The CDR3: CASSSSSPGQGQNTEAFF. For the CDR3, the DNA is TGTGCCAGTAGTTCTTCGTCCCCGGGACAGGGACAGAACACTGAAGCTTTCTTT.

This chain joins TRBV11-2 and TRBJ2-7; TRBD2 is a possible D gene (6 bases). The V gene's germline CDR1 is SGHAT and CDR2 FQNNGV. The V end was cut by 1 base, the J end by 6 bases, with 19 bases between. The CDR3 runs to 16 residues. Here the CDR3 reads CASSLVPAGLSSEQYF. DNA for the CDR3: TGTGCCAGCAGCTTAGTCCCAGCGGGTTTAAGCTCCGAGCAGTACTTC.

This clone was observed a single time. The chain employs TRBV27 and TRBJ1-1; TRBD1 might be the D (5 bases). Germline CDR1 reads MNHEY; CDR2 reads SMNVEV (reference sequence). Trimming shortened V by 3 bases and J by 7 bases, and 15 bases separated the two germline ends. The CDR3 totals 14 residues. The CDR3 sequence: CASSFSAGLGEAFF. Here the CDR3 DNA reads TGTGCCAGCAGTTTTTCGGCAGGGTTAGGTGAAGCTTTCTTT.

The rearrangement uses TRBV6-2 or TRBV6-3 and TRBJ2-2, with 10 bases that match TRBD2. The ends lost 6 bases at V and 2 bases at J; junction bases unmatched: 9. Germline V lookup: CDR1 MNHEY, CDR2 SVGEGT. CDR3 size: 17 residues. The CDR3 protein is CASSDRTSGLNTGELFF. In DNA form, the CDR3 reads TGTGCCAGCAGCGACCGGACTAGCGGCCTTAACACCGGGGAGCTGTTTTTT.

V gene TRBV2 combines with J gene TRBJ2-2, with 9 bases identical to TRBD1. Looked up from germline, CDR1 is SNHLY and CDR2 is FYNNEI. Trimming removed 4 bases from V and 9 bases from J; junction bases left unmatched: 3. CDR3 length equals 13 residues. CDR3 in DNA: TGTGCCAGCAGTGCGGACAGGGGCCGGGAGCTGTTTTTT. This gives the protein CASSADRGRELFF.

The rearrangement links TRBV4-3 to TRBJ1-2; D uncertain. This CDR3 region has 14 residues. The germline V gene encodes CDR1 LGHNA and CDR2 YSLEER. V lost 0 bases, J lost 4 bases, and 9 bases lay in between. CDR3 loop: CASSQDRGPYGYTF. CDR3 bases: TGCGCCAGCAGCCAAGATCGCGGCCCCTATGGCTACACCTTC.

This clone showed up just once. V is TRBV3-1 (or the pseudogene TRBV3-2) and J is TRBJ1-1; D possibly corresponds to TRBD1 (5 bases). Germline CDR1 LGHDT, CDR2 YNNKEL (reference sequence). V was trimmed by 3 bases and J by 8 bases, leaving 10 bases between them. This CDR3 spans 12 amino acids. The CDR3, as DNA: TGTGCCAGCAGCCAGGAGGGGTTAGAAGCTTTCTTT. It specifies CASSQEGLEAFF.

V gene TRBV28 combines with J gene TRBJ2-3; D perhaps matches TRBD1 (7 bases). The V and J ends lost 4 bases and 0 bases respectively, with 14 bases between them. The CDR3 is 16 residues long. Germline CDR1 is MDHEN and CDR2 is SYDVKM. The CDR3 loop is CASSSQTGTSTDTQYF. The DNA of the CDR3 is TGTGCCAGCAGTTCTCAGACAGGGACTAGCACAGATACGCAGTATTTT.

The CDR3 DNA reads as TGTGCCAGCAGATCGGACAGGGGGAATCGCAACTATGGCTACACCTTC. Its protein is CASRSDRGNRNYGYTF. V usage is TRBV28 and J usage is TRBJ1-2; TRBD1 agrees at 10 bases. The V and J ends lost 6 bases and 2 bases, in that order; junction bases with no gene match: 9. This CDR3 region has 16 residues. The germline V gene encodes CDR1 MDHEN and CDR2 SYDVKM.

The chain is built from TRBV3-1 (or the pseudogene TRBV3-2) and TRBJ2-5; D may be TRBD2 (6 bases). V shed 1 base and J shed 0 bases, with 18 bases lying between them. Per germline, CDR1 LGHDT and CDR2 YNNKEL (reference sequence). This CDR3 spans 18 amino acids. Written as DNA, the CDR3 is TGTGCCAGCAGCCAAGGGGAATTTAGCGGAGTGTACCAAGAGACCCAGTACTTC. It encodes CASSQGEFSGVYQETQYF.

The chain joins TRBV5-1 to TRBJ1-6; a weak D match, TRBD1 (5 bases). The V end was cut by 0 bases, the J end by 8 bases, with 21 bases between. There are 18 residues in the CDR3. CDR1 is SGHRS and CDR2 is YFSETQ in the germline V gene. CDR3 in DNA: TGCGCCAGCAGCTTGGGTCTCAGGGTCGACAGAAGGGATTCACCCCTCCACTTT. Translating gives CASSLGLRVDRRDSPLHF.

This clone was observed a few times. The chain uses TRBV5-6 and TRBJ1-6, with 9 bases matching TRBD1. The ends lost 6 bases at V and 8 bases at J; junction bases unmatched: 9. Germline V gives CDR1 SGHDT, CDR2 YYEEEE. This CDR3 comprises 15 residues. The CDR3 DNA reads TGTGCCAGCACCAGGGCAAGGACAGGGGATTCACCCCTCCACTTT. Protein: CASTRARTGDSPLHF.

This sequence joins TRBV6-5 and TRBJ2-1; TRBD1 aligns across 8 bases. CDR1 MNHEY and CDR2 SVGAGI come from the germline V gene. The CDR3 length is 14 residues. Trimming took 7 bases from V and 8 from J; bases not matched to a gene: 10. The CDR3: CASMSRGLLDEQFF. The CDR3 DNA reads as TGTGCCAGCATGAGCAGGGGGCTTCTGGATGAGCAGTTCTTC.

The chain links TRBV7-3 to TRBJ1-1, with 8 bases fitting TRBD1. With 5 bases clipped from V and 5 bases from J, the junction kept 4 bases outside the gene matches. Germline V lookup: CDR1 SGHTA, CDR2 FQGTGA. This CDR3 region has 13 residues. This CDR3 reads CASSRQGWTEAFF. The CDR3 coding sequence is TGTGCCAGCAGCCGACAGGGGTGGACTGAAGCTTTCTTT.

This clone was counted once. This chain uses TRBV5-4 with TRBJ2-5; possible D gene TRBD2, 7 bases. The V gene lost 0 bases and the J gene lost 3 bases, with 15 bases spanning the gap. Germline CDR1 and CDR2: SGHNT and YYREEE (reference sequence). The CDR3 has 16 amino acids. CDR3 sequence (DNA): TGTGCCAGCAGCTTGGGCGGGTCGGGGGGCAAAGAGACCCAGTACTTC. Translating it yields CASSLGGSGGKETQYF.